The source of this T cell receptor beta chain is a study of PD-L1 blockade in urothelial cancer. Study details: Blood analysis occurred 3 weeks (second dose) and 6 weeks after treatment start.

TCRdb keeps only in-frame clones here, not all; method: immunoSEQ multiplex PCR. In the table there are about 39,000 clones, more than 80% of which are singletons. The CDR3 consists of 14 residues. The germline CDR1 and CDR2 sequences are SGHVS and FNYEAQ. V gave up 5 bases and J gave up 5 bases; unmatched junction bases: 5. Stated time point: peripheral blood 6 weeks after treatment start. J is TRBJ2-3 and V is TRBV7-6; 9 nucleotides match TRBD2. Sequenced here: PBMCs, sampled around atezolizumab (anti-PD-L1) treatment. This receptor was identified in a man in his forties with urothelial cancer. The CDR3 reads CASSHGGRGDTQYF. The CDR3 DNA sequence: TGTGCCAGCAGCCACGGCGGGAGGGGAGATACGCAGTATTTT. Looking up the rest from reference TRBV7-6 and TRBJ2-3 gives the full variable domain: GAGVSQSPRYKVTKRGQDVALRCDPISGHVSLYWYRQALGQGPEFLTYFNYEAQQDKSGLPNDRFSAERPEGSISTLTIQRTEQRDSAMYRCASSHGGRGDTQYFGPGTRLTVL.